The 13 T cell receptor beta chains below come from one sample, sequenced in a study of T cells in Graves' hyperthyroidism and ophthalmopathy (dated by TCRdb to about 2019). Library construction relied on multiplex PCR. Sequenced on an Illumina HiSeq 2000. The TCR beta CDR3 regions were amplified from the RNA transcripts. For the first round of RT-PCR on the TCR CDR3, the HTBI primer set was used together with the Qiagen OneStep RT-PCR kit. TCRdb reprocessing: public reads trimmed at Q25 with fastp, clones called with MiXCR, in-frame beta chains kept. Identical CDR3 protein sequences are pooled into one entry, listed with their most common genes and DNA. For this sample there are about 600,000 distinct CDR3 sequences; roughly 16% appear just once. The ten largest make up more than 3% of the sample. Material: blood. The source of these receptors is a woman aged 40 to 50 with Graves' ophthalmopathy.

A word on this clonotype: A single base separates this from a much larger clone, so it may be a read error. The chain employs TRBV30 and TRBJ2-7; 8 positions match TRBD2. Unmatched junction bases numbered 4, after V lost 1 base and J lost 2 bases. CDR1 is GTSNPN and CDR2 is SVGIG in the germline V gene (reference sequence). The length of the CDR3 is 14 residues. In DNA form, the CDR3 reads TGTGCCTGGAGTGCGGGTAGCGGGGCCTACGAGCAGTACTTC. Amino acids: CAWSAGSGAYEQYF.

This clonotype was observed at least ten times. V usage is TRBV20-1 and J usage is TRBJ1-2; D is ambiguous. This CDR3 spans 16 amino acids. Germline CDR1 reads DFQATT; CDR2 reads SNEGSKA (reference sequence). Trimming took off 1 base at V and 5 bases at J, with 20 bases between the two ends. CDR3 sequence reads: CSARVVRAGRNYGYTF. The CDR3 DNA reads TGCAGTGCTAGAGTCGTTCGGGCTGGCCGGAATTATGGCTACACCTTC.

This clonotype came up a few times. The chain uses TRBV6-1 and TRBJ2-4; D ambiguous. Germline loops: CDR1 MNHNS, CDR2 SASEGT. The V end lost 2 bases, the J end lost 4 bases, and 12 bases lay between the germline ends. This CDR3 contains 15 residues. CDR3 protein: CASSEKTNTKNIQYF. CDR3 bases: TGTGCCAGCAGTGAAAAGACAAATACTAAAAACATTCAGTACTTC.

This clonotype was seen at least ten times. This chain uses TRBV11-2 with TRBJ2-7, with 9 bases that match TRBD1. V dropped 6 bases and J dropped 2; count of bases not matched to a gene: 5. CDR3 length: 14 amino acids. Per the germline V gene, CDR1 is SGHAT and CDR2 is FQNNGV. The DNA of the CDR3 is TGTGCCAGCAGACCCGGGACAGGGCCCTACGAGCAGTACTTC. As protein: CASRPGTGPYEQYF.

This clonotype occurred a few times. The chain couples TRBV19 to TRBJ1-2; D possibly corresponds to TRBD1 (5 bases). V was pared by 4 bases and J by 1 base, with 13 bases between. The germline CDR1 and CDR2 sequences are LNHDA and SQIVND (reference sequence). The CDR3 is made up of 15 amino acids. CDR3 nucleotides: TGTGCCAGTAGTAACCACAGGACCCTTAACTATGGCTACACCTTC. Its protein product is CASSNHRTLNYGYTF.

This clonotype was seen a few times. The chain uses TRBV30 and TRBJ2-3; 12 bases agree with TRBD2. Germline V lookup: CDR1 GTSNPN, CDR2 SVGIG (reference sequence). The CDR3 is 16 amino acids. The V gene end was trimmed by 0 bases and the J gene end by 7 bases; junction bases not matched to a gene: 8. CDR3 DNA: TGTGCCTGGAGTGTACGGGCTAGCGGGGGGGCCAATACGCAGTATTTT. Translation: CAWSVRASGGANTQYF.

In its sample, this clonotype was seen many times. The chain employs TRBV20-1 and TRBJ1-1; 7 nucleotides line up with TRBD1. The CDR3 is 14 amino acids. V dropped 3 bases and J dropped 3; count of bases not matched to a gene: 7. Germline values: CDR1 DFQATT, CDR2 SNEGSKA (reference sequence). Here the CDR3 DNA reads TGCAGTGCTAGGGCCGGACAGGCAGACACTGAAGCTTTCTTT. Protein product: CSARAGQADTEAFF.

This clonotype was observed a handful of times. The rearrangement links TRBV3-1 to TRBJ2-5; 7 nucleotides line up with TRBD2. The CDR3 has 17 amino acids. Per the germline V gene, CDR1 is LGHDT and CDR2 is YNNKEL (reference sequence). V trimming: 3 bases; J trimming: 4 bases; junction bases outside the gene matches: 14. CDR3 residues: CASSHAPSGGGGETQYF. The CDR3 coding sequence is TGTGCCAGCAGCCACGCCCCCTCGGGGGGAGGCGGAGAGACCCAGTACTTC.

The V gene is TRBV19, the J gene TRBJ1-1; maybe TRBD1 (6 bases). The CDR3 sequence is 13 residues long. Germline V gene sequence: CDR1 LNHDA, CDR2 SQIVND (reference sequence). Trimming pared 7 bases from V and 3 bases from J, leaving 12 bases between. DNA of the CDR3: TGTGCCAGTAACCGGGACATCCACACTGAAGCTTTCTTT. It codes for CASNRDIHTEAFF.

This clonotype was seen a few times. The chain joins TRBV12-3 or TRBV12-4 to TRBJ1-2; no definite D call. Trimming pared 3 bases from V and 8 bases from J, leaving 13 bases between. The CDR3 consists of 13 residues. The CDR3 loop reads CASSFAGSGGYTF. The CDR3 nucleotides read TGTGCCAGCAGTTTCGCCGGTAGTGGCGGCTACACCTTC.

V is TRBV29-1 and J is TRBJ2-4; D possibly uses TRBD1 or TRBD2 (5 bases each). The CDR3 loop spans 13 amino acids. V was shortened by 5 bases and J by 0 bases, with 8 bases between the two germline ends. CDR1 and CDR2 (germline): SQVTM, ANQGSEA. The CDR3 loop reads CSVSGTAKNIQYF. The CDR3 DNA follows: TGCAGCGTTTCCGGGACAGCCAAAAACATTCAGTACTTC.

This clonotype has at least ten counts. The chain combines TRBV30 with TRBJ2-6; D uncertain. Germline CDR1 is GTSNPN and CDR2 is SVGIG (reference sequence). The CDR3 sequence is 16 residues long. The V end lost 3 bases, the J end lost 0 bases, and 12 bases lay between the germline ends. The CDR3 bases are TGTGCCTGGAGGGCTCGTATTGTCTCTGGGGCCAACGTCCTGACTTTC. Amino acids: CAWRARIVSGANVLTF.

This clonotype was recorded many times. CDR3 loop: CASKFGGNTEAFF. DNA for the CDR3: TGTGCCAGCAAATTTGGGGGGAACACTGAAGCTTTCTTT. This chain connects TRBV28 to TRBJ1-1, with TRBD1 as a possible D gene (5 bases). Germline V gene data show CDR1 as MDHEN and CDR2 as SYDVKM. Trimming pared 7 bases from V and 1 base from J, leaving 10 bases between. CDR3 length: 13 residues.